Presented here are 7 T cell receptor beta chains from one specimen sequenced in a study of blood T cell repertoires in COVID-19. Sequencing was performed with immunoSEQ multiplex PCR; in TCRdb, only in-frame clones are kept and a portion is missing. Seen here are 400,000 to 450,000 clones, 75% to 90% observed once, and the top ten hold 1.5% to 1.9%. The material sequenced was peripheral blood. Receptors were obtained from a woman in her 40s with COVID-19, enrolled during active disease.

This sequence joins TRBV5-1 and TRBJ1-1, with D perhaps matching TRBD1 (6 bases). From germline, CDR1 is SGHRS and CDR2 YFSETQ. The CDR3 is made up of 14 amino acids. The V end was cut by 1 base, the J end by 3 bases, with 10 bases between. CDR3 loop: CASSLRDTYTEAFF. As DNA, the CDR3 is TGCGCCAGCAGCTTGCGGGACACCTACACTGAAGCTTTCTTT.

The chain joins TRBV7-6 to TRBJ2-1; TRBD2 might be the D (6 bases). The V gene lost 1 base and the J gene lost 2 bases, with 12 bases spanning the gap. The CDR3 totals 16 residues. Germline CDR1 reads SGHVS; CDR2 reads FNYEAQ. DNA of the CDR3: TGTGCCAGCAGCTTAGGGCCGGGAGAGACCTACAATGAGCAGTTCTTC. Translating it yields CASSLGPGETYNEQFF.

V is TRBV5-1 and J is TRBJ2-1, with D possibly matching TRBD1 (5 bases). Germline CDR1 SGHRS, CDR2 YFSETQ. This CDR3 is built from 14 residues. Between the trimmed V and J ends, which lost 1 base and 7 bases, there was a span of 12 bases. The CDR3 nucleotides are TGCGCCAGCAGCTTGAGTGGGGCGCAAAATGAGCAGTTCTTC. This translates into CASSLSGAQNEQFF. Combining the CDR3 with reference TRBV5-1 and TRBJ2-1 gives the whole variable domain KAGVTQTPRYLIKTRGQQVTLSCSPISGHRSVSWYQQTPGQGLQFLFEYFSETQRNKGNFPGRFSGRQFSNSRSEMNVSTLELGDSALYLCASSLSGAQNEQFFGPGTRLTVL.

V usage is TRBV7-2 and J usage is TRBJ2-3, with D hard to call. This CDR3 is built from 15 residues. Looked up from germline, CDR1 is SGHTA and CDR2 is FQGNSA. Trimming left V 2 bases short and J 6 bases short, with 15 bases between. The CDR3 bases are TGTGCCAGCAGCTTACTCCGTCGCGATCTCGATACGCAGTATTTT. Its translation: CASSLLRRDLDTQYF.

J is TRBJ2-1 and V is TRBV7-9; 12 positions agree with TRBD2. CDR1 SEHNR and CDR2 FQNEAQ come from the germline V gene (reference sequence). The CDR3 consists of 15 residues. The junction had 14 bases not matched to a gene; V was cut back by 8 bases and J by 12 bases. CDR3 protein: CASAASGRGSLGQFF. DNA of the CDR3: TGTGCCAGCGCGGCTAGCGGGAGGGGGTCTCTGGGGCAGTTCTTC.

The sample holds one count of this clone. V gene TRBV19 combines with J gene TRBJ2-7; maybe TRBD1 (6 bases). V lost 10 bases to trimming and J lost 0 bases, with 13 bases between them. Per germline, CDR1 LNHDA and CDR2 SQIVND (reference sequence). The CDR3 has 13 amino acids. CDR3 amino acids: CATARQDSYEQYF. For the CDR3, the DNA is TGTGCCACCGCCCGACAGGACTCCTACGAGCAGTACTTC.

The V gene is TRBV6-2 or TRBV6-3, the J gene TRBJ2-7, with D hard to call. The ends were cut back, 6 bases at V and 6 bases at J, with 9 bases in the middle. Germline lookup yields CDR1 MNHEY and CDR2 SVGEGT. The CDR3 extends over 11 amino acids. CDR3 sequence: CASSPPGEQYF. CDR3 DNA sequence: TGTGCCAGCAGCCCGCCCGGCGAGCAGTACTTC.